This T cell receptor beta chain was identified during a study of shared clonotypes between healthy human individuals (dated by TCRdb to the early 2020s). Context from the whole study: The cohort comprised a couple of women and three men aged 18 to 49 years. The study deeply sequenced blood TCR repertoires of five healthy adults to estimate repertoire size and the extent of clonotype sharing between individuals. Between about 0.85 and 9.5 billion PBMCs per donor were obtained by leukapheresis. For each donor, CD4 naive and CD4 memory were each given three plates, CD8 naive was given two plates, and CD8 memory was given one plate. Different laboratories and diverse techniques were used to prepare libraries and sequence TCR repertoires, to increase sequencing depth and limit assay-specific biases.

Healthy HIV-negative adults with no recently reported acute infections or vaccinations were included as donors. Only Caucasian adults living in Nashville, Tennessee, USA were represented among the donors. Magnetic negative selection was used to enrich CD4+ T cells, after which naive cells were positively selected on CD45RA and the negative fraction became the memory subset. Blood was obtained by leukapheresis, after which PBMCs were separated by Ficoll-Histopaque density gradient centrifugation and cryopreserved in liquid nitrogen vapor phase. Analytical flow cytometry was used to check the purity and quantity of every magnetically sorted T cell population. Genomic DNA was isolated from every sorted fraction and measured by UV absorbance on a Nanodrop 2000c. The paper as a whole reports these results and caveats: Rarefaction of sorted-subset datasets indicated incomplete sequencing despite the large sequencing depth. Compared with non-shared clonotypes, the clonotypes found in all four sorted-subset donors had higher generation probabilities. Pairwise subsampling led to the expectation that sequencing depth would affect the degree of clonotype sharing among donors. The genetic and exposure-history diversity represented was limited by the small number of donors. Sampling was limited to blood, and TCR repertoires in tissue likely differ from TCR repertoires in blood. Sharing across a handful of donors was observed for around 5% of naive CD4, under 4% of naive CD8, 2% to 2.5% of memory CD4, and less than 0.45% of memory CD8 clonotypes. Larger estimated clonotype richness was generally found for naive subsets than for memory subsets.

Using the deep immunoSEQ assay, TCR CDR3 regions were amplified from genomic DNA by multiplex PCR. For each cell subset, the extracted genomic DNA was distributed evenly across all wells of several immunoSEQ 96-well plates, and each plate served as one replicate. Each replicate PCR for sorted subsets received approximately 220 ng genomic DNA, equal to roughly 30,000 T cell genomes. Purified libraries were measured with a Qubit 3.0 fluorometer, size-checked on a Bioanalyzer 2100, and measured again with the KAPA Library Quantification kit. Every immunoSEQ 96-well plate was sequenced on a dedicated single-read 150-cycle Illumina NextSeq 550 flow cell. The study's processing was this. Because only junctional sequences without quality scores were contained in the immunoSEQ output, filtering matching that applied to full-length reads could not be performed. To assign V/J genes and CDR3, sequences were annotated using PyIR, a Python wrapper for IgBLAST v1.9, with IMGT germline references. Reads were removed for weak V/J assignments (E-value above 1e-6), missing CDR3, stop codons, out-of-frame junctions, or ambiguous translated residues. A V3J clonotype was defined by an identical inferred V gene, J gene, and CDR3 amino acid sequence. Percentage overlap between repertoires was computed as shared unique clonotypes divided by the size of the smaller repertoire. Richness of each repertoire was evaluated using RTK rarefaction, the Chao1 estimator, and Recon v2.1 estimates of unobserved clonotypes. Generation probabilities for all TCRbeta clonotypes obtained by the gDNA method from a handful of donors were computed using OLGA. The table comes from immuneACCESS by way of TCRdb, which keeps in-frame sequences with V and J called. Part of the clones is missing from these tables; in studies checked, under half for an unresolved V gene and the rest for unknown reasons. Clonal size and the V and J genes are those of that table, whereas D and trimming came from the DNA. Recorded for this sample are some 2.1 million clones; 85% to 95% of them occurred a single time. 0.1% to 0.15% of the sample belongs to the ten largest clones.

V is shortened by 0 bases, J by 2 bases, and the region joining them spans 0 bases. CDR1 SGHNT and CDR2 YYREEE were looked up in the germline V gene (reference sequence). Reading from cysteine to phenylalanine, the CDR3 counts 12 amino acids. Only CDR3 DNA is held: 36 bases, read in frame from base 1. This clone has more than one count but fewer than ten. Which antigen it targets is not known. Per-nucleotide qualities are absent, and no much larger clonotype sits a single base away. Other DNA sequences in the same sample also yield this CDR3. This receptor was obtained from a man between 18 and 29 years old in good health. This sequence uses TRBV5-4 and TRBJ1-5, with the D gene not confidently named. Sample: naive CD4+ T cells sorted from blood. The label giving this sample's cell subset or site can be read as: CD45RA+ positively selected. The CDR3 corresponds to CASSLGNQPQHF. Here is the DNA: TGTGCCAGCAGCTTGGGCAATCAGCCCCAGCATTTT.